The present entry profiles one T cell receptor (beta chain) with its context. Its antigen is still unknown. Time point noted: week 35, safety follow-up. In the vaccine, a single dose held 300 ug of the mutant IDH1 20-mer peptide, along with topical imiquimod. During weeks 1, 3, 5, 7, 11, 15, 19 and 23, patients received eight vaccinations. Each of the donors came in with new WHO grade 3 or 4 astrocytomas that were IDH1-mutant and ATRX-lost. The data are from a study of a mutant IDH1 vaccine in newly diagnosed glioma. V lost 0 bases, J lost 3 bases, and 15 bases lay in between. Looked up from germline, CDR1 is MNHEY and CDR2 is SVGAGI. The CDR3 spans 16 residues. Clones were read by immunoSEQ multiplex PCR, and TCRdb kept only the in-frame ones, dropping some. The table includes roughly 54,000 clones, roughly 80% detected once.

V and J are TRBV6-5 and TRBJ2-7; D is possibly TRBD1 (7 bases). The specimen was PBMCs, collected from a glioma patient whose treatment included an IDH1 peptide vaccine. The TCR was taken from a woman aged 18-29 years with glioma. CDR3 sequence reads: CASSYSQQGGFYEQYF. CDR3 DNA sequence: TGTGCCAGCAGTTACTCGCAGCAGGGGGGTTTCTACGAGCAGTACTTC.